This T cell receptor beta chain came from a study of blood T cell repertoires in COVID-19. Study-level information: The United States, Italy and Spain supplied acute and convalescent COVID-19 samples. PBMCs, B-cell-depleted T cells, or T cells provided the cDNA or gDNA that made up the material.

In the source study's methods: Scientists estimated how many nucleated cells there were by amplifying reference gene primers. TCRdb's copy holds only in-frame clones and misses some; the assay was immunoSEQ multiplex PCR. That table gives V, J and clone size, and the DNA gave D and trimming. The data contain under 300,000 clones, roughly 88% of them singletons. CDR1 and CDR2 from the germline V gene are SGDLS and YYNGEE. V lost 4 bases and J lost 10; bases outside the gene matches: 7. The CDR3 consists of 14 residues. Specimen: peripheral blood. V and J are TRBV9 and TRBJ1-6, with TRBD1 matching 8 bases. This clonotype was obtained from a man aged 40-49 years who had recovered from COVID-19. CDR3 residues: CASSTQDRESPLHF. As DNA, the CDR3 is TGTGCCAGCAGCACCCAGGACAGGGAATCACCCCTCCACTTT.